This T cell receptor (beta chain) was captured in a study of T-cell memory formation after mild COVID-19. This CDR3 region has 11 residues. Germline V CDR1 and CDR2: MGHDK, SYGVNS. V was clipped by 8 bases and J by 7 bases, with 8 bases between them. Each CDR3 protein is one row after TCRdb ran MiXCR on the 5' RACE reads. The sample has about 350,000 distinct CDR3 sequences, roughly 15% seen once; the top ten hold about 24%. Material for sequencing was PBMCs or a T cell subset sorted from them (not recorded which). This TCR was sampled from a man aged 18 to 30 who had mild COVID-19 (a few samples of this study predate the infection). Cell type and time point are not known. This chain links TRBV25-1 with TRBJ1-4; no firm D call. The CDR3 protein is CASANREKLFF. The CDR3 nucleotides are TGTGCCAGCGCCAATCGTGAAAAACTGTTTTTT.